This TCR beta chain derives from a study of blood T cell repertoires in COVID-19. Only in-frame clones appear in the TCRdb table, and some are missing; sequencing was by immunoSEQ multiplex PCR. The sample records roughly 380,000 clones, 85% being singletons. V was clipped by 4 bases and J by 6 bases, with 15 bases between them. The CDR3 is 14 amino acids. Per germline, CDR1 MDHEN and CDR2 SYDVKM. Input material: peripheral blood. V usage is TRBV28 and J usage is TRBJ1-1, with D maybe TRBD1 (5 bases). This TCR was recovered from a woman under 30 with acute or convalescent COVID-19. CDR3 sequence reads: CASSSLAGIPEAFF. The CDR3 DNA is TGTGCCAGCAGTTCCTTGGCAGGGATCCCTGAAGCTTTCTTT.